Described below is a single T cell receptor (beta chain) sequence and its context. This specimen belongs to a study of OX40 agonist ivuxolimab in advanced cancers. TCRdb's copy holds only in-frame clones and misses some; the assay was immunoSEQ multiplex PCR. The data hold 45,000 to 50,000 clones, with about 81% observed a single time. The sequence came from an adult with an advanced solid tumor such as melanoma, head and neck, liver or kidney cancer. The starting material was CD4+ or CD8+ T cells sorted from blood, obtained in a trial of the OX40 agonist ivuxolimab.

CDR3 nucleotide sequence: TGTGCCTGGGATGCGGGACTAGCGGGAGTAGAGACCCAGTACTTC. Translating gives CAWDAGLAGVETQYF. This chain joins TRBV30 and TRBJ2-5; 14 nucleotides match TRBD2. The CDR3 is 15 residues long. Germline V gene sequence: CDR1 GTSNPN, CDR2 SVGIG (reference sequence). After removal of 5 bases from V and 4 bases from J, the junction contained 6 bases not matched to a gene. Based on the CDR3 plus reference TRBV30 and TRBJ2-5, the full variable domain is SQTIHQWPATLVQPVGSPLSLECTVEGTSNPNLYWYRQAAGRGLQLLFYSVGIGQISSEVPQNLSASRPQDRQFILSSKKLLLSDSGFYLCAWDAGLAGVETQYFGPGTRLLVL.